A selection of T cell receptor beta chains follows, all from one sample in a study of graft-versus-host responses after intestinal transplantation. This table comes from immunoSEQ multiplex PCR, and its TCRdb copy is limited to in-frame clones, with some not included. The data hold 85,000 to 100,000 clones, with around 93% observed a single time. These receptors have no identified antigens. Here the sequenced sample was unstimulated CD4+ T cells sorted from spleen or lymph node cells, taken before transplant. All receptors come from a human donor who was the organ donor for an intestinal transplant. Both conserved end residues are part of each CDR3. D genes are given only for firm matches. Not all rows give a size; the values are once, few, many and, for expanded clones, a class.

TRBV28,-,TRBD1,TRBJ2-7,TGTGCCAGCAGTTTATCGGGGACAGGTCCGGGCGAGCAGTACTTC,CASSLSGTGPGEQYF
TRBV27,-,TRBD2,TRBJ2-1,TGTGCCAGCAGTTTGACTAGCGGGAATGAGCAGTTCTTC,CASSLTSGNEQFF
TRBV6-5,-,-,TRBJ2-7,TGTGCCAGCAGTTATTCGGAACGGGGCTACGAGCAGTACTTC,CASSYSERGYEQYF
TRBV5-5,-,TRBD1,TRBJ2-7,TGTGCCAGCAGCTTTCGGGACAGGGGCTACGAGCAGTACTTC,CASSFRDRGYEQYF
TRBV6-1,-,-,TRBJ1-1,TGTGCCAGCAGCGGAAGGGGAGGGAGGGTTGAAGCTTTCTTT,CASSGRGGRVEAFF
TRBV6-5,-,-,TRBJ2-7,TGTGCCAGCAGTCGAGGAATCTACGAGCAGTACTTC,CASSRGIYEQYF
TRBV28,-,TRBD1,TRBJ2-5,TGTGCCAGCAGTCTTAGGGCAACAGGGGGTTGGCGAGAGACCCAGTACTTC,CASSLRATGGWRETQYF
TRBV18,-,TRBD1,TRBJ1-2,TGTGCCAGCTCACCAACGGGTCCGGGACAGATCTATGGCTACACCTTC,CASSPTGPGQIYGYTF
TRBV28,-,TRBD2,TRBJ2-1,TGTGCCAGCAGTTCCCCCGTCGGGGACTACCTGATATATGAGCAGTTCTTC,CASSSPVGDYLIYEQFF
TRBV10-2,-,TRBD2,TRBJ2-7,TGCGCCAGCAGTGAAAGAGGTACTAGCGGGAGGGCCCTATACGAGCAGTACTTC,CASSERGTSGRALYEQYF
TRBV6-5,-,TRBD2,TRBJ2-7,TGTGCCAGCGTGAGGACTAGCGGGTCCTACGAGCAGTACTTC,CASVRTSGSYEQYF
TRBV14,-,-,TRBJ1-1,TGTGCCACCACGAGATATTCGAACACTGAAGCTTTCTTT,CATTRYSNTEAFF
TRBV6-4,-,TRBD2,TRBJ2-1,TGTGCCAGCAGTGACGAAGGGGCGGGGGGTAAGCAGTTCTTC,CASSDEGAGGKQFF
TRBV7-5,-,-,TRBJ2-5,TGTGCCAGAAGCCTATTTAAAGACAGCTGCCAAGAGACCCAGTACTTC,CARSLFKDSCQETQYF
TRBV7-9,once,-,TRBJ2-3,TGTGCCAGCAGCTTAGCCCAGGGTCAAGATACGCAGTATTTT,CASSLAQGQDTQYF
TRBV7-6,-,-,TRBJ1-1,TGTGCCAGCAGCTTAGTGGACATCAACACTGAAGCTTTCTTT,CASSLVDINTEAFF
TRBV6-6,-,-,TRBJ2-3,TGTGCCAGCTCCTGGCAAAGCACAGATACGCAGTATTTT,CASSWQSTDTQYF
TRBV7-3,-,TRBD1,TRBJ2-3,TGTGCCAGCAGCGCCCGGGACAGGGGCACAGATACGCAGTATTTT,CASSARDRGTDTQYF
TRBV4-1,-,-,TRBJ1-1,TGCGCCAGCAGCCAAGATGGGCACCCTACGGACACTGAAGCTTTCTTT,CASSQDGHPTDTEAFF
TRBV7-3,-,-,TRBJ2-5,TGTGCCAGCAGCTTATATCGGGGAGCGGAGACCCAGTACTTC,CASSLYRGAETQYF
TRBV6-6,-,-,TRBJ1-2,TGTGCCAGCAGAAGGACCGCGTTGGGGAGCGGCTACACCTTC,CASRRTALGSGYTF
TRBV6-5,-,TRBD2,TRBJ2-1,TGTGCCAGCAGTCGCGGGGGGAACTCCTACAATGAGCAGTTCTTC,CASSRGGNSYNEQFF
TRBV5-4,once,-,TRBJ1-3,TGTGCCAGCAGCCTGACAGGAGTGGCTGGAAACACCATATATTTT,CASSLTGVAGNTIYF
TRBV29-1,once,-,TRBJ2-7,TGCAGCGCTTCAAGCGTCTACGAGCAGTACTTC,CSASSVYEQYF
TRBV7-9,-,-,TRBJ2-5,TGTGCCAGCAGCTTAGGGGACTTCAGGGAAGAGACCCAGTACTTC,CASSLGDFREETQYF
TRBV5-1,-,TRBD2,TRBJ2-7,TGCGCCAGCAGCCGAAACAGACTAGCGGGGGGGGCCCACGAGCAGTACTTC,CASSRNRLAGGAHEQYF
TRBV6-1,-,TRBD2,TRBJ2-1,TGTGCCAGCAGTGGAGCGGGAGCCGTCCACAATGAGCAGTTCTTC,CASSGAGAVHNEQFF
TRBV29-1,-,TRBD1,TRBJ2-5,TGCAGCGCGGGGACAGCCCAAGAGACCCAGTACTTC,CSAGTAQETQYF
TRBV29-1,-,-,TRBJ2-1,TGCAGCGGACAGTCTTTTAGCTACAATGAGCAGTTCTTC,CSGQSFSYNEQFF
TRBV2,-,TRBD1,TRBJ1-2,TGTGCCAGCAGCCCTTGGACAGGGGGCAATGGCTACACCTTC,CASSPWTGGNGYTF
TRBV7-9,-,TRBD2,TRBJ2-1,TGTGCCAGCAGGCCAGGGGTTTCGGTAGCGGGGAATCTAAGCAATGAGCAGTTCTTC,CASRPGVSVAGNLSNEQFF
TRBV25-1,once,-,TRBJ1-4,TGTGCCAGCAGTGAGGGGGGGCGAACTAATGAAAAACTGTTTTTT,CASSEGGRTNEKLFF
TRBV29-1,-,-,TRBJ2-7,TGCAGCGTTGGCCACCCCGGTGCTACCTACGAGCAGTACTTC,CSVGHPGATYEQYF
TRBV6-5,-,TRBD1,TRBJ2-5,TGTGCCAGCAGTTATATTAGAACAGGGGTGTACTTC,CASSYIRTGVYF
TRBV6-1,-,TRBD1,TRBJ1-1,TGTGCCAGCAGCGAGGGACAGGGGAACACTGAAGCTTTCTTT,CASSEGQGNTEAFF
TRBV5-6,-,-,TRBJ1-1,TGTGCCAGCAGCACTTTAGGGGTCATGAACACTGAAGCTTTCTTT,CASSTLGVMNTEAFF
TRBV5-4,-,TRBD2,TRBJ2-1,TGTGCCAGCAGCTCCCAGAGCAGACTAGCTGATGAGCAGTTCTTC,CASSSQSRLADEQFF
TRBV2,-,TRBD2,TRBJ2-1,TGTGCCAGCACAACTAGCGGGGGAGCTGAGCAGTTCTTC,CASTTSGGAEQFF
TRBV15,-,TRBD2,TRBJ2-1,TGTGCCACCAGCACCGGACTAGTGGTTTACAATGAGCAGTTCTTC,CATSTGLVVYNEQFF
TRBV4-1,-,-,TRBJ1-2,TGCGCCAGCAGCCAACAGGGATCCGGTGGCTACACCTTC,CASSQQGSGGYTF
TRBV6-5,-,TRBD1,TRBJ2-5,TGTGCCAGCAGTTTATCGATCACAGGGGGCCCAAGGACCCAGTACTTC,CASSLSITGGPRTQYF
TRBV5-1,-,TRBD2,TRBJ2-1,TGCGCCAGCAGCCGACTAGCGGGAGATGGTGAGCAGTTCTTC,CASSRLAGDGEQFF
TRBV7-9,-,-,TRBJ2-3,TGTGCCAGCAGCTTAGGGGGCCTAGGCACAGATACGCAGTATTTT,CASSLGGLGTDTQYF
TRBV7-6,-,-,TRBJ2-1,TGTGCCAGCAGCCCCTCACAGGCCGGCAATGAGCAGTTCTTC,CASSPSQAGNEQFF
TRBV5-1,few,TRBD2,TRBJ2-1,TGCGCCAGCAGTTCGGGGGGGAGCTCCTACAATGAGCAGTTCTTC,CASSSGGSSYNEQFF
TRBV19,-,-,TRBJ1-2,TGTGCCAGTAGTATCGAGGGGGTCCGATCTGGCTACACCTTC,CASSIEGVRSGYTF